The 14 T cell receptor beta chains reported below all come from one sample, sequenced in a study of blood T cells in healthy people across ages. Primed by a sample-barcoded 5' primer and a J-beta primer mix, a second PCR proceeded for about 7 to 11 cycles. TCRdb called the 5' RACE reads again in MiXCR, with one record for every CDR3 protein. Of approximately 760,000 distinct CDR3 sequences in the sample, 20% to 25% are singletons; the top ten hold roughly 9%. The same sample was also studied in work on T cells of mothers and their children.

Input material: blood. The receptors stem from a boy aged 5-17 years in good health.

This chain joins TRBV5-1 and TRBJ1-3, with no clear D. Trimming removed 0 bases at V and 0 bases at J, with 7 bases between. The CDR3 contains 15 residues. CDR1 is SGHRS, CDR2 YFSETQ, per germline. Here the CDR3 reads CASSLESFSGNTIYF. The CDR3 DNA sequence: TGCGCCAGCAGCTTGGAGTCTTTCTCTGGAAACACCATATATTTT.

The chain joins TRBV7-9 to TRBJ1-2; perhaps TRBD1 as D (5 bases). The germline V gene has CDR1 SEHNR and CDR2 FQNEAQ (reference sequence). The V end was cut by 1 base, the J end by 7 bases, with 19 bases between. The CDR3 has 16 residues. CDR3 residues: CASSLDSGGVGFGYTF. The CDR3 DNA is TGTGCCAGCAGCTTAGATTCAGGAGGGGTCGGCTTTGGCTACACCTTC.

This clonotype appeared a few times. This chain connects TRBV7-2 to TRBJ1-1, with 8 nucleotides matching TRBD1. After removal of 5 bases from V and 10 bases from J, the junction contained 3 bases not matched to a gene. CDR3 length: 11 amino acids. Germline-derived CDR1 and CDR2 are SGHTA and FQGNSA. The CDR3 protein is CASSPGTGAFF. CDR3 bases: TGTGCCAGCAGCCCTGGGACAGGAGCTTTCTTT.

The chain is built from TRBV7-8 and TRBJ2-2, with D possibly being TRBD1 (5 bases). The germline CDR1 and CDR2 sequences are SGHVS and FQNEAQ. V was cut by 8 bases and J by 5 bases, with 18 bases left in between. The CDR3 contains 15 residues. Written as DNA, the CDR3 is TGTGCCAGCGGCCAGCAGGGTGTCGCGACCGGGGAGCTGTTTTTT. Residues: CASGQQGVATGELFF.

The chain recombines TRBV29-1 with TRBJ2-5, with 8 bases that match TRBD1. The V gene end was trimmed by 4 bases and the J gene end by 2 bases; junction bases not matched to a gene: 6. The germline gives CDR1 SQVTM, CDR2 ANQGSEA. The CDR3 spans 14 residues. CDR3 region: CSVVPRDRQETQYF. In DNA, the CDR3 is TGCAGCGTTGTACCCCGGGACAGGCAAGAGACCCAGTACTTC. Together with reference TRBV29-1 and TRBJ2-5, the CDR3 gives the full variable domain: SAVISQKPSRDICQRGTSLTIQCQVDSQVTMMFWYRQQPGQSLTLIATANQGSEATYESGFVIDKFPISRPNLTFSTLTVSNMSPEDSSIYLCSVVPRDRQETQYFGPGTRLLVL.

This clonotype has only a few counts. V gene TRBV6-2 or TRBV6-3 combines with J gene TRBJ1-5; D is unresolved. Per the germline V gene, CDR1 is MNHEY and CDR2 is SVGEGT. V dropped 0 bases and J dropped 4 bases, with 7 bases sitting between them. CDR3 length: 14 amino acids. CDR3 residues: CASSYSQVNQPQHF. CDR3 in DNA: TGTGCCAGCAGTTACTCTCAGGTAAATCAGCCCCAGCATTTT.

The rearrangement joins TRBV9 to TRBJ2-7; maybe TRBD1 (5 bases). V was clipped by 6 bases and J by 0 bases, with 19 bases between them. The germline gives CDR1 SGDLS, CDR2 YYNGEE. This CDR3 comprises 16 residues. CDR3 sequence reads: CASTSSPGPSSYEQYF. Here the CDR3 DNA reads TGTGCCAGCACCAGTTCGCCAGGGCCCTCCTCCTACGAGCAGTACTTC.

This clonotype was seen more than once but under ten times. This rearrangement joins TRBV6-5 to TRBJ2-7; 7 bases line up with TRBD2. The length of the CDR3 is 12 residues. V shed 6 bases, J shed 6 bases, and the junction held 5 bases outside the gene matches. Germline V gene data show CDR1 as MNHEY and CDR2 as SVGAGI. The DNA of the CDR3 is TGTGCCAGCAGGGGGGGGACCCGCGAGCAGTACTTC. Translation: CASRGGTREQYF.

This sequence joins TRBV28 and TRBJ1-1, with 7 positions matching TRBD1. Trimming cost V 5 bases and J 8 bases; bases outside gene matches: 14. The CDR3 runs 15 residues. The germline V gene encodes CDR1 MDHEN and CDR2 SYDVKM. CDR3 in DNA: TGTGCCAGCAGTCCTGGGACAGCCGGAACCAGCGAAGCTTTCTTT. Encoded protein: CASSPGTAGTSEAFF.

In this sample, this clonotype turned up a few times. This sequence joins TRBV29-1 and TRBJ2-1, with TRBD1 as a possible D gene (6 bases). The CDR3 runs 15 residues. V was cut by 4 bases and J by 0 bases, with 13 bases left in between. CDR1 SQVTM and CDR2 ANQGSEA come from the germline V gene. CDR3 residues: CSVVRGDRSYNEQFF. The CDR3 coding sequence is TGCAGCGTTGTCAGGGGAGACCGCTCCTACAATGAGCAGTTCTTC.

This clonotype has more than one count but fewer than ten. V is TRBV5-1 and J is TRBJ2-3, with D hard to call. Per germline, CDR1 SGHRS and CDR2 YFSETQ. The CDR3 has 12 amino acids. The V end lost 5 bases, the J end lost 2 bases, and 6 bases lay between the germline ends. CDR3 sequence (DNA): TGCGCCAGCAGGGGATACACAGATACGCAGTATTTT. Translated: CASRGYTDTQYF.

This chain joins TRBV7-6 and TRBJ2-5, with 8 nucleotides matching TRBD1. The J call may be in error: the DNA end matches TRBJ2-1 better. The CDR3 is 14 residues long. CDR1 SGHVS and CDR2 FNYEAQ come from the germline V gene. CDR3 loop: CASSLQDREHEQFF. As DNA, the CDR3 is TGTGCCAGCAGCTTACAGGACAGGGAGCATGAGCAGTTCTTC.

This clonotype has only a few counts. The gene calls are TRBV20-1 and TRBJ2-3; possibly TRBD1 for D (6 bases). V lost 0 bases to trimming and J lost 0 bases, with 16 bases between them. This CDR3 contains 17 residues. Germline CDR1 is DFQATT and CDR2 is SNEGSKA (reference sequence). The CDR3 DNA follows: TGCAGTGCTAGAGATCTCGTTGGACAGACTAGCACAGATACGCAGTATTTT. It codes for CSARDLVGQTSTDTQYF.

In its sample, this clonotype was seen a few times. V is TRBV4-3 and J is TRBJ2-1; D possibly corresponds to TRBD2 (7 bases). Per the germline V gene, CDR1 is LGHNA and CDR2 is YSLEER. This CDR3 is 15 amino acids long. The germline V and J ends were trimmed by 5 bases and 6 bases, with 17 bases remaining between them. CDR3 bases: TGCGCCAGCAGCTCTGGGGGGGGCCCAGGCAATGAGCAGTTCTTC. Translation: CASSSGGGPGNEQFF.